This TCR beta chain was profiled in a study of CD8+ T cells in alopecia areata. Notes on the study in general: Tofacitinib yielded significantly lower scalp clonality and fewer expanded CD8+ clones among the top 100.

Per germline, CDR1 ENHRY and CDR2 SYGVKD. V was clipped by 2 bases and J by 8 bases, with 12 bases between them. The CDR3 spans 13 residues. RNA extraction was followed by reverse transcription into cDNA, which acted as the sequencing template. The protocol was immunoSEQ multiplex PCR, while the TCRdb copy is restricted to in-frame clones and leaves out a portion. The sample has under 95,000 clones; about 71% are singletons. In the case of this clone: Its antigen is not identified.

Treatment noted: oral pan-JAK inhibitor, 5-10 mg twice daily. Alopecia areata patients provided lesional scalp punch biopsies and peripheral blood. The sequenced sample was CD8+ T cells sorted from blood, obtained around week 42, from a patient treated with tofacitinib. The source is a human donor with alopecia areata. The chain employs TRBV10-3 and TRBJ1-1; no firm D call. The CDR3 nucleotides are TGTGCCATCAGTGAGCTGAGGGCGGCCGAAGCTTTCTTT. It codes for CAISELRAAEAFF.